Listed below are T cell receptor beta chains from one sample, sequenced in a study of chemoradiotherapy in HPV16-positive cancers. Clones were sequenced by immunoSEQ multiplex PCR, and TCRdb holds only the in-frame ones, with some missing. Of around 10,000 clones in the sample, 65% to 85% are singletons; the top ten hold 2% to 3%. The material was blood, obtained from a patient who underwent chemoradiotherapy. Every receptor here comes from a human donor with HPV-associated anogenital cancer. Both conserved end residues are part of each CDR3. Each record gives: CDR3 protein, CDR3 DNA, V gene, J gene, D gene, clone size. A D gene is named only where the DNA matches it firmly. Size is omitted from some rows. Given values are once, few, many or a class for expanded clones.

CASSLGVDTQYF	TGCGCCAGCAGCTTGGGGGTGGATACGCAGTATTTT	TRBV5-1	TRBJ2-3	-	-
CASSIDPGSNEKLFF	TGTGCCAGTAGTATAGATCCAGGGTCAAATGAAAAACTGTTTTTT	TRBV19	TRBJ1-4	-	-
CASSHTAFYGYTF	TGTGCCAGCAGCCATACAGCGTTCTATGGCTACACCTTC	TRBV14	TRBJ1-2	-	few
CASSIGQGVSYTF	TGTGCCAGTAGTATTGGACAGGGCGTCAGCTACACCTTC	TRBV19	TRBJ1-2	TRBD1	few
CASSRTGGGQPQHF	TGTGCCAGCTCACGTACAGGGGGAGGCCAGCCCCAGCATTTT	TRBV18	TRBJ1-5	TRBD1	-
CASSLGSSSTGELFF	TGTGCCAGCAGCTTAGGTTCGTCCAGCACCGGGGAGCTGTTTTTT	TRBV7-9	TRBJ2-2	-	-
CASSEGIVAKNIQYF	TGTGCCAGCTCGGAGGGGATTGTTGCCAAAAACATTCAGTACTTC	TRBV6-1	TRBJ2-4	-	once
CASSSGQGEGYEQYF	TGTGCCAGCAGCTCGGGACAGGGGGAAGGATACGAGCAGTACTTC	TRBV5-6	TRBJ2-7	TRBD1	-
CASSSQGAPTEAFF	TGTGCCAGCAGCTCACAGGGGGCCCCCACTGAAGCTTTCTTT	TRBV9	TRBJ1-1	TRBD1	few
CASSSARGQGRYGYTF	TGTGCCAGCAGCTCCGCAAGGGGGCAGGGGCGATATGGCTACACCTTC	TRBV7-8	TRBJ1-2	TRBD1	-
CASSGGRMNTEAFF	TGTGCCAGTAGTGGGGGACGGATGAACACTGAAGCTTTCTTT	TRBV19	TRBJ1-1	-	-
CASSVTLVYNEQFF	TGCGCCAGCAGTGTGACCTTAGTCTACAATGAGCAGTTCTTC	TRBV10-2	TRBJ2-1	-	-
CASSSLTYGQGGYTF	TGTGCCAGCAGCTCCCTAACTTACGGACAGGGAGGCTACACCTTC	TRBV7-2	TRBJ1-2	TRBD1	-
CASSYQVEETQYF	TGTGCCAGCAGCTATCAGGTAGAAGAGACCCAGTACTTC	TRBV7-2	TRBJ2-5	-	-
CATSRDGTGTPEQYF	TGTGCCACCAGCAGAGACGGGACAGGGACCCCCGAGCAGTACTTC	TRBV15	TRBJ2-7	TRBD1	few
CATSRAARAYFYEQYF	TGTGCCACCAGCAGAGCAGCCCGAGCTTACTTTTACGAGCAGTACTTC	TRBV15	TRBJ2-7	-	-
CASSLGQGAKLFF	TGTGCCAGCAGTTTGGGACAGGGTGCAAAACTGTTTTTT	TRBV27	TRBJ1-4	TRBD1	-
CSVGGQKETQYF	TGCAGCGTTGGGGGACAGAAAGAGACCCAGTACTTC	TRBV29-1	TRBJ2-5	TRBD1	-